What follows are 18 T cell receptor beta chains derived from one specimen sequenced in a study of CD8+CD57+ T cells in acquired aplastic anemia. For sequencing, patients were chosen who had shown expansion of CD8+CD57+ cells by flow cytometry. Both TCR beta VDJ combination and CDR3 sequence profiling were carried out. Genomic DNA was the template for this profiling. MiXCR, applied by TCRdb to the reads, yields one record per CDR3 protein. The top ten hold more than 1.5% of the sample, which has around 200,000 distinct CDR3 sequences, around half seen once. The sample consisted of sorted CD4+, CD8+, or CD8+CD57+ T cells (not recorded which) from PBMCs. All receptors come from a human donor with aplastic anemia.

This chain joins TRBV3-1 and TRBJ1-2; weak D call: TRBD1 (5 bases). This CDR3 has 13 residues. In germline, CDR1 is LGHDT, CDR2 YNNKEL (reference sequence). V was cut by 4 bases and J by 5 bases, with 11 bases left in between. The CDR3 loop reads CASSRPGGYGYTF. CDR3 sequence (DNA): TGTGCCAGCAGCCGCCCGGGGGGTTATGGCTACACCTTC.

This clonotype was seen once. The chain combines TRBV19 with TRBJ2-1; 9 bases align to TRBD2. CDR1 LNHDA and CDR2 SQIVND come from the germline V gene (reference sequence). V was clipped by 7 bases and J by 4 bases; unmatched bases: 5. The CDR3 is made up of 14 amino acids. CDR3 nucleotide sequence: TGTGCCAGTAAGGTAGCGGGGGCGTACAATGAGCAGTTCTTC. Amino acid sequence: CASKVAGAYNEQFF.

The chain carries TRBV15 and TRBJ1-2; TRBD1 is a possible D gene (5 bases). Germline V gene sequence: CDR1 LNHNV, CDR2 YYDKDF (reference sequence). V was clipped by 1 base and J by 14 bases, with 17 bases between them. The CDR3 totals 13 residues. Here the CDR3 DNA reads TGTGCCACCAGCAGAGGCGGGACCCCCATTGAGACCTTC. Translation gives CATSRGGTPIETF.

This clonotype was counted many times. The CDR3 here is CSAPDRGRLDGELFF. The CDR3 nucleotides are TGCAGTGCCCCGGACAGGGGGCGTTTGGACGGGGAGCTGTTTTTT. The chain recombines TRBV20-1 with TRBJ2-2, with TRBD1 matching 11 bases. There are 15 residues in the CDR3. CDR1 is DFQATT, CDR2 SNEGSKA, per germline (reference sequence). The ends lost 6 bases at V and 7 bases at J; junction bases unmatched: 10.

About this clonotype: One end of the junction is discordant with germline, which a read error may explain. This chain uses TRBV7-8 with TRBJ1-6, with 9 bases matching TRBD1. CDR3 length: 17 amino acids. Germline V gene data show CDR1 as SGHVS and CDR2 as FQNEAQ. The CDR3 region is CASSLATGTGSDSPLRF. CDR3 coding DNA: TGTGCCAGCAGCTTAGCTACCGGGACAGGGTCTGATTCACCCCTCCGCTTT.

V and J are TRBV2 and TRBJ1-1; D gene unclear. CDR1 and CDR2 from the germline V gene are SNHLY and FYNNEI. CDR3 length: 13 residues. Trimming cost V 6 bases and J 6 bases, with 14 bases left between them. This CDR3 reads CASSLNMDAEAFF. In DNA, the CDR3 is TGTGCCAGCAGCCTGAACATGGACGCTGAAGCTTTCTTT. Filled out from reference TRBV2 and TRBJ1-1, the complete variable domain reads EPEVTQTPSHQVTQMGQEVILRCVPISNHLYFYWYRQILGQKVEFLVSFYNNEISEKSEIFDDQFSVERPDGSNFTLKIRSTKLEDSAMYFCASSLNMDAEAFFGQGTRLTVV.

In its sample, this clonotype was seen many times. In DNA form, the CDR3 reads TGTGCCAGCAGTTTAGGGGAGGACAGGGGGCTTGGAGAGACCCAGTACTTC. Encoded protein: CASSLGEDRGLGETQYF. The J gene is TRBJ2-5, the V gene TRBV12-3 or TRBV12-4, with 11 bases lining up with TRBD1. This CDR3 spans 17 amino acids. Germline trimming cut 1 base from V and 4 bases from J; bases unmatched to any gene: 8.

In this sample, this clonotype turned up many times. The chain is built from TRBV19 and TRBJ1-3, with D unclear. V was pared by 5 bases and J by 9 bases, with 14 bases between. Germline loops: CDR1 LNHDA, CDR2 SQIVND (reference sequence). CDR3 size: 13 residues. CDR3 DNA sequence: TGTGCCAGTAGTTCGACGGCCGGTTCCACCATATATTTT. It translates to CASSSTAGSTIYF.

V and J are TRBV6-1 and TRBJ2-2; 10 nucleotides line up with TRBD1. The CDR3 covers 17 residues. The trim removed 4 bases at V and 7 bases at J, leaving 12 bases unmatched. Germline values: CDR1 MNHNS, CDR2 SASEGT. CDR3 residues: CASSAVPGQGWSGELFF. CDR3 bases: TGTGCCAGCAGTGCAGTCCCGGGACAGGGGTGGAGCGGGGAGCTGTTTTTT.

This clonotype was found many times. The gene calls are TRBV7-2 and TRBJ1-3; 7 nucleotides line up with TRBD1. Per the germline V gene, CDR1 is SGHTA and CDR2 is FQGNSA. The CDR3 is made up of 15 amino acids. With 1 base clipped from V and 4 bases from J, the junction kept 4 bases outside the gene matches. The CDR3 protein is CASSLGGTVGNTIYF. The CDR3 region has the DNA TGTGCCAGCAGCTTAGGGGGGACAGTAGGAAACACCATATATTTT.

V and J are TRBV7-8 and TRBJ2-7, with 7 bases identical to TRBD1. Germline-derived CDR1 and CDR2 are SGHVS and FQNEAQ. The J segment lost 4 bases and the V segment lost 5 bases, leaving 11 bases of the junction unmatched. The length of the CDR3 is 15 residues. The CDR3 DNA is TGTGCCAGCAGCGTCGGTGCAGGGGGTACTTACGAGCAGTACTTC. Its protein is CASSVGAGGTYEQYF.

The sample holds many counts of this clonotype. This chain uses TRBV5-1 with TRBJ2-3, with 7 bases matching TRBD2. V dropped 4 bases and J dropped 5; count of bases not matched to a gene: 13. Germline-derived CDR1 and CDR2 are SGHRS and YFSETQ. This CDR3 has 16 residues. Here the CDR3 DNA reads TGCGCCAGCAGCCCACCCCTGGCGGGAGCTGTAGATACGCAGTATTTT. It encodes CASSPPLAGAVDTQYF.

The sample holds one count of this clonotype. A much bigger clone sits one base away, suggesting this may be a read error. Because it lacks the conserved phenylalanine or tryptophan at the end, this CDR3 is likely a read error. CDR3: CASRGTGANTGELFY. The DNA for the CDR3 is TGTGCCAGCAGGGGGACAGGAGCGAACACCGGGGAGCTGTTTTAT. The chain uses TRBV12-3 or TRBV12-4 and TRBJ2-2, with 8 positions matching TRBD1. The CDR3 runs to 15 residues. V trimming: 6 bases; J trimming: 0 bases; junction bases outside the gene matches: 3.

As to this clonotype: One base away lies a much larger clone, so this may be a sequencing read error. This chain links TRBV10-3 with TRBJ1-2, with TRBD1 as a possible D gene (5 bases). Germline values: CDR1 ENHRY, CDR2 SYGVKD. V lost 8 bases and J lost 0, with 16 bases in between. CDR3 length: 15 residues. CDR3 protein: CAISPRGDANYGYTF. The CDR3 coding sequence is TGTGCCATCTCCCCGAGAGGGGATGCTAACTATGGCTACACCTTC.

The chain couples TRBV5-1 to TRBJ2-7; D ambiguous. The CDR3 covers 13 residues. Germline CDR1 and CDR2: SGHRS and YFSETQ. V was clipped by 1 base and J by 5 bases, with 10 bases between them. The CDR3 protein is CASSLFRGDEQYF. The CDR3 DNA reads as TGCGCCAGCAGCTTGTTCCGTGGGGACGAGCAGTACTTC.

This chain joins TRBV9 and TRBJ2-1; 8 positions agree with TRBD2. V shed 5 bases and J 10 bases; nucleotides not matched to a gene: 2. The V gene's germline CDR1 is SGDLS and CDR2 YYNGEE. This CDR3 comprises 11 residues. Here the CDR3 DNA reads TGTGCCAGCAGGAGACTAGCGGAGCAGTTCTTC. Translation: CASRRLAEQFF.

The V gene is TRBV2, the J gene TRBJ2-2, with a weak D call TRBD2 (6 bases). Germline loops: CDR1 SNHLY, CDR2 FYNNEI. The CDR3 spans 13 residues. Between the trimmed V and J ends, which lost 7 bases and 4 bases, there was a span of 10 bases. The DNA for the CDR3 is TGTGCCAGCAAGGCGGGGATCACCGGGGAGCTGTTTTTT. It yields the protein CASKAGITGELFF.

This clonotype was observed at least ten times. This chain joins TRBV6-5 and TRBJ1-1; 7 positions agree with TRBD1. Germline V lookup: CDR1 MNHEY, CDR2 SVGAGI. This CDR3 spans 15 amino acids. V shed 5 bases, J shed 7 bases, and the junction held 13 bases outside the gene matches. The chain's CDR3 is CASSQPRGQGLEAFF. CDR3 DNA sequence: TGTGCCAGCAGTCAGCCTAGGGGGCAGGGGCTTGAAGCTTTCTTT.